The clone carrying this TCR beta chain was seen only a few times. Its antigen remains unknown. The sample comes from a study of beta chain features in type 1 diabetes. Sorted CD4+ subsets: naive, central memory, regulatory, stem cell-like memory (CD45RO/CCR7/CD25/CD127/CD95/CD27 panel). Sorted cells reached over 95% purity in every population. Expressed TCRB transcripts were sequenced, since all the RNA that had been isolated was reverse transcribed. Produced via immunoSEQ multiplex PCR; TCRdb's table is partial and in-frame only. The sample has 500,000 to 850,000 clones; more than 13% are singletons. The study's findings and limits: Patients' naive, central memory and Treg TCRB repertoires seemed closer to one another than those of healthy donors. All four CD4+ subsets from Type 1 diabetes patients carried moderately but significantly shorter TCRB CDR3s.

The origin of this receptor is a man younger than 35 with type 1 diabetes. The sample comprised naive CD4+ T cells from blood.

In DNA form, the CDR3 reads TGTGCCAGTAAGGACCGTTACGAGCAGTACTTC. Its protein is CASKDRYEQYF. This chain joins TRBV28 and TRBJ2-7; no reliable D call. The ends were cut back, 9 bases at V and 4 bases at J, with 10 bases in the middle. Germline V CDR1 and CDR2: MDHEN, SYDVKM. This CDR3 has 11 amino acids.